Presented here are 26 T cell receptor beta chains from one specimen sequenced in a study of shared clonotypes between healthy human individuals. As defined, naive CD8 cells were CD45RO-negative and positively selected for CCR7, with terminally differentiated effector memory CD45RA+ cells excluded. The table came from immunoSEQ multiplex PCR; TCRdb's copy has only in-frame clones and leaves some out. The sample contains about 2.1 million clones, just over 90% of which appear only once. The sequencing sample was made of naive CD8+ T cells from PBMCs. The receptor source for this set is a man between 18 and 29 years old in good health. Some clones in this sample may be carry-over from other donors' samples.

The chain couples TRBV28 to TRBJ2-1; perhaps TRBD2 as D (6 bases). The ends were cut back, 4 bases at V and 6 bases at J, with 25 bases in the middle. The CDR3 is 18 residues long. The germline gives CDR1 MDHEN, CDR2 SYDVKM. The CDR3 here is CASSYPEAGRQTPNEQFF. DNA for the CDR3: TGTGCCAGCAGTTACCCTGAGGCGGGGCGGCAAACCCCCAATGAGCAGTTCTTC. The whole variable domain, remainder taken from reference TRBV28 and TRBJ2-1, is DVKVTQSSRYLVKRTGEKVFLECVQDMDHENMFWYRQDPGLGLRLIYFSYDVKMKEKGDIPEGYSVSREKKERFSLILESASTNQTSMYLCASSYPEAGRQTPNEQFFGPGTRLTVL.

The CDR3 coding sequence is TGTGCCAGCAGCGGGTCCGGGGGGTACGGTGAAGCTTTCTTT. Protein sequence: CASSGSGGYGEAFF. The J gene is TRBJ1-1, the V gene TRBV28; D is possibly TRBD1 (5 bases). Germline V gives CDR1 MDHEN, CDR2 SYDVKM. V was clipped by 6 bases and J by 7 bases, with 18 bases between them. This CDR3 region has 14 residues.

This clone was seen only once. The chain has TRBV7-9 and TRBJ1-3, with TRBD1 matching over 7 bases. Trimming took 4 bases from V and 0 from J; bases not matched to a gene: 6. The germline V gene has CDR1 SEHNR and CDR2 FQNEAQ (reference sequence). The CDR3 contains 16 residues. The CDR3 DNA reads as TGTGCCAGCAGCTGGGGGACAGCCAACTCTGGAAACACCATATATTTT. The encoded protein is CASSWGTANSGNTIYF.

This clone was seen only once. This chain connects TRBV12-5 to TRBJ2-1, with 7 nucleotides matching TRBD2. The trim removed 5 bases at V and 9 bases at J, leaving 4 bases unmatched. The germline CDR1 and CDR2 sequences are LGHNT and FRNRAP. This CDR3 has 12 residues. CDR3 region: CASGLPGGEQFF. As DNA, the CDR3 is TGTGCTAGTGGTCTACCGGGGGGTGAGCAGTTCTTC.

This clone was picked up a small number of times. V is TRBV9 and J is TRBJ1-1, with D maybe TRBD1 (5 bases). From germline, CDR1 is SGDLS and CDR2 YYNGEE. This CDR3 has 13 amino acids. The V and J ends lost 3 bases and 3 bases respectively, with 9 bases between them. CDR3 nucleotide sequence: TGTGCCAGCAGCGCCGAGGGGTACACTGAAGCTTTCTTT. This encodes CASSAEGYTEAFF.

The chain joins TRBV28 to TRBJ1-1, with D possibly TRBD1 on 5 matching bases. From germline, CDR1 is MDHEN and CDR2 SYDVKM. V lost 4 bases and J 1 base, leaving 7 bases between the germline ends. CDR3 length equals 13 residues. The CDR3 protein is CASSWQGNTEAFF. The CDR3 DNA reads TGTGCCAGCAGTTGGCAGGGGAACACTGAAGCTTTCTTT.

CDR3 region: CASSSGLAGDEQFF. In DNA form, the CDR3 reads TGTGCCAGCAGCTCCGGACTAGCGGGAGACGAGCAGTTCTTC. This chain joins TRBV7-9 and TRBJ2-1; 13 bases agree with TRBD2. Germline assignment: CDR1 SEHNR and CDR2 FQNEAQ (reference sequence). This CDR3 comprises 14 residues. Trimming cost V 4 bases and J 10 bases; bases outside gene matches: 4.

This chain joins TRBV9 and TRBJ2-3, with D unclear. The CDR3 loop spans 15 amino acids. Deletions cut 0 bases from V and 0 bases from J, with 8 bases between. Germline-derived CDR1 and CDR2 are SGDLS and YYNGEE. The CDR3 DNA follows: TGTGCCAGCAGCGTAGGTCCCGGGAGCACAGATACGCAGTATTTT. Encoded protein: CASSVGPGSTDTQYF. Drawing the rest from reference TRBV9 and TRBJ2-3, the complete variable domain is DSGVTQTPKHLITATGQRVTLRCSPRSGDLSVYWYQQSLDQGLQFLIQYYNGEERAKGNILERFSAQQFPDLHSELNLSSLELGDSALYFCASSVGPGSTDTQYFGPGTRLTVL.

The rearrangement links TRBV27 to TRBJ1-1; D not resolved. V gave up 6 bases and J gave up 1 base, with 15 bases separating them. CDR1 and CDR2 from the germline V gene are MNHEY and SMNVEV (reference sequence). This CDR3 has 15 amino acids. DNA for the CDR3: TGTGCCAGCAGCCCCCCCCAGGCAAAGAACACTGAAGCTTTCTTT. Encoded protein: CASSPPQAKNTEAFF.

V usage is TRBV12-5 and J usage is TRBJ1-2, with D possibly TRBD1 on 6 matching bases. The CDR3 sequence is 16 residues long. Germline V gene lookup returns CDR1 LGHNT and CDR2 FRNRAP. V lost 6 bases and J 6 bases, leaving 23 bases between the germline ends. CDR3 in DNA: TGTGCTAGTGGCGGCCTGGACAGCCACTCCGTTAATGGCTACACCTTC. As protein: CASGGLDSHSVNGYTF.

For this clone: Other DNA sequences within the sample encode an identical CDR3. The chain links TRBV13 to TRBJ1-2; D ambiguous. This CDR3 region has 13 residues. Germline V CDR1 and CDR2: PRHDT, FYEKMQ (reference sequence). V lost 4 bases to trimming and J lost 0 bases, with 6 bases between them. Written as DNA, the CDR3 is TGTGCCAGCAGCTCCGGATCTAACTATGGCTACACCTTC. The encoded protein is CASSSGSNYGYTF.

This chain links TRBV5-4 with TRBJ2-1; 7 bases map to TRBD2. Trimming took 2 bases from V and 6 from J; bases not matched to a gene: 8. The CDR3 runs 15 residues. Germline lookup yields CDR1 SGHNT and CDR2 YYREEE (reference sequence). CDR3 DNA: TGTGCCAGCAGCTTTGGAAGGCGGGAGATCAATGAGCAGTTCTTC. It codes for CASSFGRREINEQFF.

V usage is TRBV14 and J usage is TRBJ2-7; a possible D gene is TRBD2 (5 bases). This CDR3 is 13 amino acids long. Germline lookup yields CDR1 SGHDN and CDR2 FVKESK. V was pared by 5 bases and J by 4 bases, with 12 bases between. The chain's CDR3 is CASSYGISYEQYF. CDR3 DNA: TGTGCCAGCAGCTACGGGATTTCATACGAGCAGTACTTC.

The chain employs TRBV4-2 and TRBJ2-1; 11 bases align to TRBD2. There are 17 residues in the CDR3. Germline CDR1 reads LGHNA; CDR2 reads YNFKEQ. J gave up 7 bases and V 0 bases, and 8 bases lay outside the gene matches. CDR3: CASSQEPLAGEKNEQFF. The CDR3 DNA reads as TGTGCCAGCAGCCAAGAGCCACTAGCGGGAGAAAAGAATGAGCAGTTCTTC.

The chain is built from TRBV5-6 and TRBJ1-2; D not resolved. This CDR3 is built from 15 residues. Germline assignment: CDR1 SGHDT and CDR2 YYEEEE. The V end lost 2 bases, the J end lost 4 bases, and 15 bases lay between the germline ends. CDR3 bases: TGTGCCAGCAGCTTACCTGAGACCGCATTCTATGGCTACACCTTC. Residues: CASSLPETAFYGYTF.

The rearrangement uses TRBV14 and TRBJ2-7; 7 bases agree with TRBD2. Trimming cost V 0 bases and J 5 bases; bases outside gene matches: 10. The germline V gene has CDR1 SGHDN and CDR2 FVKESK. The CDR3 covers 16 residues. The CDR3 loop reads CASSQDLRGRLNEQYF. Written as DNA, the CDR3 is TGTGCCAGCAGCCAAGATCTGCGGGGGAGGCTCAACGAGCAGTACTTC.

This chain joins TRBV4-3 and TRBJ1-3, with D possibly matching TRBD1 (5 bases). Per the germline V gene, CDR1 is LGHNA and CDR2 is YSLEER. The V and J ends lost 4 bases and 0 bases respectively, with 13 bases between them. The CDR3 is made up of 16 amino acids. CDR3 protein: CASSLNQGDSGNTIYF. The CDR3 nucleotides read TGCGCCAGCAGCCTTAACCAGGGAGACTCTGGAAACACCATATATTTT.

The chain carries TRBV15 and TRBJ2-2; D call uncertain. The V and J ends lost 2 bases and 0 bases respectively, with 16 bases between them. CDR1 is LNHNV, CDR2 YYDKDF, per germline (reference sequence). The CDR3 loop spans 18 amino acids. CDR3 loop: CATSRFGWKLTNTGELFF. CDR3 DNA: TGTGCCACCAGCAGATTTGGTTGGAAACTCACGAACACCGGGGAGCTGTTTTTT.

The chain carries TRBV28 and TRBJ2-5; D is unclear. This CDR3 spans 14 amino acids. Germline CDR1 reads MDHEN; CDR2 reads SYDVKM. The germline V and J ends were trimmed by 3 bases and 0 bases, with 8 bases remaining between them. CDR3: CASSFAGDQETQYF. Here the CDR3 DNA reads TGTGCCAGCAGTTTTGCAGGCGACCAAGAGACCCAGTACTTC. The full variable domain, rest sourced from reference TRBV28 and TRBJ2-5, is DVKVTQSSRYLVKRTGEKVFLECVQDMDHENMFWYRQDPGLGLRLIYFSYDVKMKEKGDIPEGYSVSREKKERFSLILESASTNQTSMYLCASSFAGDQETQYFGPGTRLLVL.

To note about this clone: Other DNA sequences from this sample encode an identical CDR3 as well. This chain uses TRBV27 with TRBJ2-7, with D tentatively TRBD2 (6 bases). The CDR3 is 13 residues long. Between the trimmed V and J ends, which lost 5 bases and 3 bases, there was a span of 11 bases. CDR1 is MNHEY and CDR2 is SMNVEV in the germline V gene (reference sequence). CDR3 residues: CASSLTGLYEQYF. DNA of the CDR3: TGTGCCAGCAGTCTGACGGGACTCTACGAGCAGTACTTC.

V is TRBV7-6 and J is TRBJ1-3, with 8 bases lining up with TRBD1. Germline CDR1 SGHVS, CDR2 FNYEAQ. This CDR3 spans 15 amino acids. The J segment lost 6 bases and the V segment lost 4 bases, leaving 8 bases of the junction unmatched. Here the CDR3 DNA reads TGTGCCAGCAGCTCTAGGACAGGGATAGCAAACACCATATATTTT. The encoded protein is CASSSRTGIANTIYF.

This clone was counted once. The chain combines TRBV9 with TRBJ2-7; D uncertain. CDR3 size: 14 residues. V lost 4 bases, J lost 5 bases, and 16 bases lay in between. Germline V gives CDR1 SGDLS, CDR2 YYNGEE. The CDR3 DNA is TGTGCCAGCAGCCCTCAACAAGGGAACCACGAGCAGTACTTC. Translating it yields CASSPQQGNHEQYF.

The chain links TRBV7-9 to TRBJ1-2; TRBD1 agrees at 7 bases. The CDR3 extends over 14 amino acids. CDR1 and CDR2 from the germline V gene are SEHNR and FQNEAQ (reference sequence). V shed 6 bases, J shed 4 bases, and the junction held 8 bases outside the gene matches. CDR3 nucleotides: TGTGCCAGCAGGAACGCTGACAGGGCCTATGGCTACACCTTC. Amino acid sequence: CASRNADRAYGYTF.

This chain joins TRBV6-4 and TRBJ2-2; TRBD2 might be the D (5 bases). The CDR3 is 16 residues long. The germline V and J ends were trimmed by 4 bases and 4 bases, with 16 bases remaining between them. The germline CDR1 and CDR2 sequences are MRHNA and SNTAGT. CDR3 nucleotide sequence: TGTGCCAGCAGTGTGACTCCGGGATGGGGCACCGGGGAGCTGTTTTTT. This encodes CASSVTPGWGTGELFF.

V usage is TRBV7-3 and J usage is TRBJ2-1; possible D gene TRBD2, 6 bases. V shed 1 base and J shed 6 bases, with 13 bases lying between them. This CDR3 is 15 amino acids long. The V gene's germline CDR1 is SGHTA and CDR2 FQGTGA. Here the CDR3 reads CASSLIGTSLNEQFF. The CDR3, as DNA: TGTGCCAGCAGCTTAATTGGGACTTCCCTCAATGAGCAGTTCTTC.

The gene calls are TRBV2 and TRBJ2-3; D is uncertain. The germline gives CDR1 SNHLY, CDR2 FYNNEI. The CDR3 loop spans 12 amino acids. Trimming removed 3 bases from V and 8 bases from J, with 9 bases in between. Here the CDR3 DNA reads TGTGCCAGCAGTGATCTATCTGGTACGCAGTATTTT. It encodes CASSDLSGTQYF.